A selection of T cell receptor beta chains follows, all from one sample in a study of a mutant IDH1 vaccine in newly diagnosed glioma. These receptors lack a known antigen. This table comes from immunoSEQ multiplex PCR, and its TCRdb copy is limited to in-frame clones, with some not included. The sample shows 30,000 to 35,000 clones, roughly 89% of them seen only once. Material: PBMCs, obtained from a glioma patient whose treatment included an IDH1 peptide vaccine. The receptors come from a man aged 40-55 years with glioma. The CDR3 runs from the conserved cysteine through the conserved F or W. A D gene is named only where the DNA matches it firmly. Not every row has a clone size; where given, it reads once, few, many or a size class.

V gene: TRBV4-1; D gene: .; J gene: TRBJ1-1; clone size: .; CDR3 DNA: TGCGCCAGCAGCAGCCATACAGGGATTGGTCCGAACACTGAAGCTTTCTTT; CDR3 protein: CASSSHTGIGPNTEAFF
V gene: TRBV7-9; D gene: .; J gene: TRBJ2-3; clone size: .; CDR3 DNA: TGTGCCAGCAGCTTAGCGCTCCGGGAAGGGTTGGTTAACACAGATACGCAGTATTTT; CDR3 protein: CASSLALREGLVNTDTQYF
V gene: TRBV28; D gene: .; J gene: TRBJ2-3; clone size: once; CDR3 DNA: TGTGCCAGCAGTTTAACACACAGTACAGATACGCAGTATTTT; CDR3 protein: CASSLTHSTDTQYF
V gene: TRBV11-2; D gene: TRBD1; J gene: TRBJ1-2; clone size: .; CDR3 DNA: TGTGCCAGCAGCTTGAACGGGGACAGAGGGTTCTATGGCTACACCTTC; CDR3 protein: CASSLNGDRGFYGYTF
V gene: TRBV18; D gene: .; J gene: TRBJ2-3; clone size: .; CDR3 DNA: TGTGCCAGCTCCACAGGGATCACAGATACGCAGTATTTT; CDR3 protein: CASSTGITDTQYF
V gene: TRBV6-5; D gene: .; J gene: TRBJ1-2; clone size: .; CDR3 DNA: TGTGCCGCTACGACAGGAAACTATGGCTACACCTTC; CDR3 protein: CAATTGNYGYTF
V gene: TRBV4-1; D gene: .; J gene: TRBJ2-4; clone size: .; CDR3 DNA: TGCGCCAGCAGCCTCCGGGGGCTGGAGGGTGACATTCAGTACTTC; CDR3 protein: CASSLRGLEGDIQYF
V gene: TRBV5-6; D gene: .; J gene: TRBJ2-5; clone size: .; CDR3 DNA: TGTGCCAGCACCCCCAGGGGGGCGACCAAAGAGACCCAGTACTTC; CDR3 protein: CASTPRGATKETQYF
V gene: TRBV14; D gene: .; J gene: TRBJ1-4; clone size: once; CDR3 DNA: TGTGCCAGCAGTTCCGGGACCTTTAGTGAAAAACTGTTTTTT; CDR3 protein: CASSSGTFSEKLFF
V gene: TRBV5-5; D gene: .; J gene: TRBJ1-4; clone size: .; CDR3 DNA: TGTGCCAGCAGCTCCCTTGGGGAAAAACTGTTTTTT; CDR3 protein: CASSSLGEKLFF
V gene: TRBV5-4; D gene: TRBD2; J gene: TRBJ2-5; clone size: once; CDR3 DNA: TGTGCCAGCAGCTCGGCGGGGGTCGAGACCCAGTACTTC; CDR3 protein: CASSSAGVETQYF
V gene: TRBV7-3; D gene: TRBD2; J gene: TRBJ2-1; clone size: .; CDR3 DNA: TGTGCCAGCAGCTTAAATCTAGCGGTCTCCTACAATGAGCAGTTCTTC; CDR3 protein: CASSLNLAVSYNEQFF
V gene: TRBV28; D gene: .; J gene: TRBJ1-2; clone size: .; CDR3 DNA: TGTGCCAGCAGGTCGGACAGCCGGGTTTATGGCTACACCTTC; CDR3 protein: CASRSDSRVYGYTF
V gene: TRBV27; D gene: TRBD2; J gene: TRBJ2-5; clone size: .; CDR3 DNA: TGTGCCAGCAGTCAGAGGACTAGCGGGATAGCGGAGACCCAGTACTTC; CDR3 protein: CASSQRTSGIAETQYF
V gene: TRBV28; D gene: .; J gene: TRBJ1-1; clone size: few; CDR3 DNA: TGTGCCAGCAGCCGGGACATCGTCAGGTGGCGCCGGACTGAAGCTTTCTTT; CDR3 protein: CASSRDIVRWRRTEAFF
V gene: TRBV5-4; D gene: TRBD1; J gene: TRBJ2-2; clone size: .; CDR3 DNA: TGTGCCAGCAGCTTAAAGTGGAGACAGGGGGCATCCGGGGAGCTGTTTTTT; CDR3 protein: CASSLKWRQGASGELFF
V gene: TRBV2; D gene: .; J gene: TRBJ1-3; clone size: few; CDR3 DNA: TGTGCCAGCAGCACAGGTATAGGAAACACCATATATTTT; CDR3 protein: CASSTGIGNTIYF
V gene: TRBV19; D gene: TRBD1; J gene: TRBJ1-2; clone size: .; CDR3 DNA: TGTGCCAGTAGTATTAGGGACAGAGGCCCTAACTATGGCTACACCTTC; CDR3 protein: CASSIRDRGPNYGYTF
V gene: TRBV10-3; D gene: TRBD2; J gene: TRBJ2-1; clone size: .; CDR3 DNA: TGTGCCATCAGTGAGAGACTAGCGGGTGACAATGAGCAGTTCTTC; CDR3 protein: CAISERLAGDNEQFF
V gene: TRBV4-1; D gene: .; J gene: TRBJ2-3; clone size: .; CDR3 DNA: TGCGCCAGCAGCCAGGTGAGGTATGATGCCACAGATACGCAGTATTTT; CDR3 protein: CASSQVRYDATDTQYF
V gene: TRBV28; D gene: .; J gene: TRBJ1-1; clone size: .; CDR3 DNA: TGTGCCAGCAACCATCTGCCAGGGAGGACGATACGGAACACTGAAGCTTTCTTT; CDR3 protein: CASNHLPGRTIRNTEAFF
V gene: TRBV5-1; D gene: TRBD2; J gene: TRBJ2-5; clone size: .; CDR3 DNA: TGCGCCAGCAGCTCTCGGGGACTAGCGGGAGGCGTTGAGACCCAGTACTTC; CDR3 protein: CASSSRGLAGGVETQYF
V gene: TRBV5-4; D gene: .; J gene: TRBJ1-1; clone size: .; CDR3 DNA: TGTGCCAGCAGCAATCCGGGACGGACGAACACTGAAGCTTTCTTT; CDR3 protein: CASSNPGRTNTEAFF
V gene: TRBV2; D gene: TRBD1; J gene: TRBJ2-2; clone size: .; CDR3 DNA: TGTGCCAGCAGGCGAACAGGGGGCATTAATACCGGGGAGCTGTTTTTT; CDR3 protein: CASRRTGGINTGELFF
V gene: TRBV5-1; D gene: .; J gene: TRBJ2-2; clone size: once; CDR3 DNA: TGCGCCAGCAGCCCCCAAGGACGGGACGGGGAGCTGTTTTTT; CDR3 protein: CASSPQGRDGELFF
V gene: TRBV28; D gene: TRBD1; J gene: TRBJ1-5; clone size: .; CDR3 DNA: TGTGCCAGCAGCAATAACAGGGGGCTTCAGCCCCAGCATTTT; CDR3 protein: CASSNNRGLQPQHF
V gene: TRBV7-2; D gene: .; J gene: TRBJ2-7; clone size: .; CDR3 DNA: TGTGCCAGCAGCCTCGACGGCCAGGCAGGGCACGAGCAGTACTTC; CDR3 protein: CASSLDGQAGHEQYF
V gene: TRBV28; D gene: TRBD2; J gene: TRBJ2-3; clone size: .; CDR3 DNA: TGTGCCAGCAGTGACCTTAGCGGGAGGAAGACAGATACGCAGTATTTT; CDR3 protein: CASSDLSGRKTDTQYF
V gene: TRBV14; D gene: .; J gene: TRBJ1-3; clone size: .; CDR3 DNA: TGTGCCAGCAGCCCCAGGGTTACTGGAAACACCATATATTTT; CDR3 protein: CASSPRVTGNTIYF
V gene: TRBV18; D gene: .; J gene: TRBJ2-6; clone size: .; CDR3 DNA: TGTGCCAGCTCAGTACCGGTTGGCGGGGTCTCTGGGGCCAACGTCCTGACTTTC; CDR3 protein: CASSVPVGGVSGANVLTF
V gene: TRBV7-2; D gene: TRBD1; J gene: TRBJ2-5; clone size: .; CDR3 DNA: TGTGCCAGCAGCGGACCGGGACAGGCCCAAGAGACCCAGTACTTC; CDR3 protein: CASSGPGQAQETQYF
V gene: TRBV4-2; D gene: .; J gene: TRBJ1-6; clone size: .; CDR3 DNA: TGTGCCAGCAGCCAAGATTTCGGGGCAGGCCGCAGCTCCTATAATTCACCCCTCCACTTT; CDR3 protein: CASSQDFGAGRSSYNSPLHF
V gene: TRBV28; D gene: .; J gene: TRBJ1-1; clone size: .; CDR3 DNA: TGTGCCAGCAGTTTCCCCCCAGAGAACACTGAAGCTTTCTTT; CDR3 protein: CASSFPPENTEAFF
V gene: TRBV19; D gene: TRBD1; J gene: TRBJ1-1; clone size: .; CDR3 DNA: TGTGCCAGCCGACAGGGGGCAGGGAACACTGAAGCTTTCTTT; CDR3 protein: CASRQGAGNTEAFF